This TCR beta chain was profiled in a study of CD8 T cells in Susac syndrome. RNA amounts of roughly 0.45 to 1 ug underwent reverse transcription with random hexamers. Each CDR3 protein is one row after TCRdb ran MiXCR on the immunoSEQ multiplex PCR reads. The sample contains hundreds of thousands of distinct CDR3 sequences, approximately 91% of which appear only once. The CDR3 length is 16 residues. The V and J ends lost 3 bases and 2 bases, in that order; junction bases with no gene match: 6. The sequencing input was CD8+ T cells from PBMCs. The chain joins TRBV12-3 or TRBV12-4 to TRBJ2-7, with 11 positions matching TRBD1. This TCR was sampled from a human donor with multiple sclerosis. The CDR3 region has the DNA TGTGCCAGCAGTTTCCGGCGGACAGGGGGCACCTACGAGCAGTACTTC. It translates to CASSFRRTGGTYEQYF.